A single sample is the source of the 24 T cell receptor beta chains below, sequenced in a study of pediatric ulcerative colitis. Generated by immunoSEQ multiplex PCR, the TCRdb table keeps only in-frame clones and is missing some. Of under 6,000 clones listed, 89% were seen once; the top ten hold about 2%. The sequenced sample was blood. The origin of the receptors is a boy aged 10-17 years with mild ulcerative colitis.

This clone was recorded a few times. The chain links TRBV19 to TRBJ1-5, with a possible D match to TRBD1 (5 bases). The germline V gene has CDR1 LNHDA and CDR2 SQIVND (reference sequence). The germline V and J ends were trimmed by 9 bases and 2 bases, with 14 bases remaining between them. CDR3 length: 14 residues. The CDR3 sequence: CASSGRVGNQPQHF. CDR3 sequence (DNA): TGTGCCAGCTCGGGCAGGGTTGGCAATCAGCCCCAGCATTTT.

This sequence joins TRBV27 and TRBJ2-5; D is unresolved. Trimming stripped 6 bases from V and 3 bases from J, with 11 bases between. Germline V gene lookup returns CDR1 MNHEY and CDR2 SMNVEV (reference sequence). The CDR3 extends over 13 amino acids. The DNA for the CDR3 is TGTGCCAGCAGGGAACTCCGAAAAGAGACCCAGTACTTC. Protein: CASRELRKETQYF.

This chain uses TRBV21-1 with TRBJ1-3. TRBV21-1 is a pseudogene segment. The CDR3 totals 15 residues. The CDR3 bases are TGTGCCAGCAGCAAATACCTCGGAGCTGGAAACACCATATATTTT. This sequence encodes CASSKYLGAGNTIYF.

This clone appeared a single time. V gene TRBV6-1 combines with J gene TRBJ1-3; TRBD1 might be the D (6 bases). Per germline, CDR1 MNHNS and CDR2 SASEGT. The CDR3 extends over 16 amino acids. V lost 2 bases and J lost 0, with 11 bases in between. CDR3 protein: CASSELLDSSGNTIYF. CDR3 DNA: TGTGCCAGCAGTGAACTACTGGACAGCTCTGGAAACACCATATATTTT.

The chain recombines TRBV28 with TRBJ1-1; TRBD1 matches 9 bases. Germline-derived CDR1 and CDR2 are MDHEN and SYDVKM. Trimming cost V 5 bases and J 4 bases; bases outside gene matches: 2. The CDR3 extends over 13 amino acids. The CDR3 protein is CASSMTGGTEAFF. For the CDR3, the DNA is TGTGCCAGCAGTATGACAGGGGGCACTGAAGCTTTCTTT.

The V call is TRBV15, the J call TRBJ1-5; possible D gene TRBD1, 5 bases. The CDR3 totals 13 residues. Trimming took 3 bases from V and 11 from J, leaving 14 bases between them. The germline gives CDR1 LNHNV, CDR2 YYDKDF (reference sequence). The DNA of the CDR3 is TGTGCCACCAGCAGCACCCTGGGACCTACCCAGCATTTT. As protein: CATSSTLGPTQHF.

The V gene is TRBV27, the J gene TRBJ1-1; perhaps TRBD1 as D (6 bases). Trimming shortened V by 2 bases and J by 4 bases, and 11 bases separated the two germline ends. CDR1 MNHEY and CDR2 SMNVEV come from the germline V gene (reference sequence). The CDR3 contains 14 residues. The CDR3 sequence: CASSLRGDGTEAFF. The CDR3 nucleotides read TGTGCCAGCAGTTTAAGGGGGGATGGCACTGAAGCTTTCTTT.

The rearrangement uses TRBV19 and TRBJ2-5, with 7 positions matching TRBD1. CDR3 size: 11 residues. CDR1 and CDR2 (germline): LNHDA, SQIVND (reference sequence). The V segment lost 10 bases and the J segment 4 bases; nucleotides outside the gene matches: 3. CDR3 protein: CAIPGGETQYF. The CDR3 region has the DNA TGTGCCATCCCAGGGGGAGAGACCCAGTACTTC.

The rearrangement uses TRBV18 and TRBJ2-3; 8 positions agree with TRBD1. V lost 0 bases and J lost 1; bases outside the gene matches: 6. This CDR3 comprises 17 residues. The V gene's germline CDR1 is KGHSH and CDR2 LQKENI. The CDR3 region is CASSPPRTGLGTDTQYF. CDR3 coding DNA: TGTGCCAGCTCACCACCAAGGACAGGGTTGGGCACAGATACGCAGTATTTT.

The V gene is TRBV28, the J gene TRBJ1-5; D not certain. The germline V gene encodes CDR1 MDHEN and CDR2 SYDVKM. This CDR3 contains 14 residues. V dropped 6 bases and J dropped 4 bases, with 13 bases sitting between them. CDR3 nucleotides: TGTGCCAGCAGCACTACGACCCATAATCAGCCCCAGCATTTT. As protein: CASSTTTHNQPQHF.

The CDR3 region has the DNA TGTGCCAGCAGCTTTTGGACAGGGGGTTCACCCTTAAGCAATCAGCCCCAGCATTTT. Its protein is CASSFWTGGSPLSNQPQHF. The rearrangement links TRBV5-6 to TRBJ1-5; TRBD1 matches 10 bases. J was trimmed by 1 base and V by 2 bases; bases with no gene match: 12. The CDR3 has 19 residues. Germline CDR1 and CDR2: SGHDT and YYEEEE.

The J gene is TRBJ2-5, the V gene TRBV19; D is perhaps TRBD1 or TRBD2 (5 bases each). V was clipped by 3 bases and J by 5 bases, with 22 bases between them. This CDR3 is 17 amino acids long. Germline V CDR1 and CDR2: LNHDA, SQIVND (reference sequence). The CDR3 loop reads CASSIFRGLMKRETQYF. The CDR3 nucleotides are TGTGCCAGTAGTATTTTCCGGGGCCTCATGAAAAGGGAGACCCAGTACTTC.

The rearrangement joins TRBV10-3 to TRBJ1-1, with 7 nucleotides matching TRBD1. The CDR3 has 15 amino acids. Unmatched junction bases numbered 9, after V lost 7 bases and J lost 1 base. Germline V gene data show CDR1 as ENHRY and CDR2 as SYGVKD. The CDR3 region has the DNA TGTGCCATCACCCAAGGGAGGACAGGGAACACTGAAGCTTTCTTT. Translated: CAITQGRTGNTEAFF.

The rearrangement links TRBV6-6 to TRBJ1-2, with D unclear. Per germline, CDR1 MNHNY and CDR2 SVGAGI (reference sequence). CDR3 length: 14 residues. The V end was cut by 6 bases, the J end by 3 bases, with 14 bases between. CDR3 region: CASRLRAAYYGYTF. In DNA, the CDR3 is TGTGCCAGCAGGCTTAGAGCCGCCTACTATGGCTACACCTTC.

This chain joins TRBV28 and TRBJ2-1, with D perhaps matching TRBD1 (6 bases). Germline lookup yields CDR1 MDHEN and CDR2 SYDVKM. The ends were cut back, 3 bases at V and 2 bases at J, with 11 bases in the middle. The CDR3 spans 15 residues. CDR3 loop: CASSFLRGAYNEQFF. Here the CDR3 DNA reads TGTGCCAGCAGTTTCCTCAGGGGAGCCTACAATGAGCAGTTCTTC.

The chain recombines TRBV5-1 with TRBJ2-3; 10 bases are a match to TRBD1. After removal of 4 bases from V and 1 base from J, the junction contained 9 bases not matched to a gene. The CDR3 has 17 amino acids. Germline CDR1 and CDR2: SGHRS and YFSETQ. CDR3 in DNA: TGCGCCAGCAGCCCTAGGACAGGGGGAGGTGGCACAGATACGCAGTATTTT. Residues: CASSPRTGGGGTDTQYF.

CDR3 protein: CASSWGQQNGYTF. Here the CDR3 DNA reads TGTGCCAGCAGCTGGGGACAGCAGAATGGCTACACCTTC. The chain carries TRBV5-4 and TRBJ1-2; 7 nucleotides align to TRBD1. Germline-derived CDR1 and CDR2 are SGHNT and YYREEE (reference sequence). V shed 3 bases and J 6 bases; nucleotides not matched to a gene: 5. The CDR3 is 13 amino acids.

This CDR3 is CASSDRENTEAFF. For the CDR3, the DNA is TGTGCCAGTTCGGACAGAGAGAACACTGAAGCTTTCTTT. The chain uses TRBV19 and TRBJ1-1; perhaps TRBD1 as D (6 bases). The germline V gene encodes CDR1 LNHDA and CDR2 SQIVND (reference sequence). This CDR3 has 13 residues. With 8 bases removed from V and 1 base from J, the gap between germline ends came to 11 bases.

A single count supports this clone. The gene calls are TRBV6-5 and TRBJ1-3; TRBD1 might be the D (5 bases). This CDR3 is 16 amino acids long. Per the germline V gene, CDR1 is MNHEY and CDR2 is SVGAGI. V was clipped by 0 bases and J by 0 bases, with 9 bases between them. The CDR3 coding sequence is TGTGCCAGCAGTTACTCGGGACGGACCTCTGGAAACACCATATATTTT. It specifies CASSYSGRTSGNTIYF.

This clone has more than one count but fewer than ten. The chain employs TRBV7-3 and TRBJ2-7; a possible D gene is TRBD1 (6 bases). CDR3 length equals 14 residues. Germline V gives CDR1 SGHTA, CDR2 FQGTGA. Trimming left V 4 bases short and J 1 base short, with 11 bases between. CDR3 sequence: CASSYQGKSYEQYF. In DNA, the CDR3 is TGTGCCAGCAGCTACCAGGGGAAATCCTACGAGCAGTACTTC.

The chain carries TRBV19 and TRBJ1-1; D is ambiguous. Trimming left V 2 bases short and J 5 bases short, with 12 bases between. This CDR3 region has 14 residues. CDR1 and CDR2 from the germline V gene are LNHDA and SQIVND (reference sequence). CDR3: CASSIFGMRTEAFF. The CDR3 DNA reads TGTGCCAGTAGTATATTCGGGATGCGGACTGAAGCTTTCTTT.

This clone occurred once. The V gene is TRBV18, the J gene TRBJ2-5; D is unresolved. Looked up from germline, CDR1 is KGHSH and CDR2 is LQKENI. There are 11 residues in the CDR3. Trimming cost V 5 bases and J 2 bases, with 3 bases left between them. The CDR3 sequence: CASSSQETQYF. The CDR3 DNA reads as TGTGCCAGCTCATCACAAGAGACCCAGTACTTC.

The rearrangement joins TRBV4-1 to TRBJ1-1, with no clear D. CDR1 MGHRA and CDR2 YSYEKL come from the germline V gene. The CDR3 is made up of 14 amino acids. Trimming stripped 1 base from V and 1 base from J, with 7 bases between. The CDR3 loop is CASSQGLENTEAFF. DNA of the CDR3: TGCGCCAGCAGCCAAGGTTTGGAGAACACTGAAGCTTTCTTT.

The chain employs TRBV4-1 and TRBJ1-4; D might be TRBD1 (6 bases). This CDR3 is built from 16 residues. Germline V gene lookup returns CDR1 MGHRA and CDR2 YSYEKL. V lost 4 bases and J 0 bases, leaving 12 bases between the germline ends. CDR3 bases: TGCGCCAGCAGCCGGACACAGGGTGCAACTAATGAAAAACTGTTTTTT. Translation: CASSRTQGATNEKLFF.